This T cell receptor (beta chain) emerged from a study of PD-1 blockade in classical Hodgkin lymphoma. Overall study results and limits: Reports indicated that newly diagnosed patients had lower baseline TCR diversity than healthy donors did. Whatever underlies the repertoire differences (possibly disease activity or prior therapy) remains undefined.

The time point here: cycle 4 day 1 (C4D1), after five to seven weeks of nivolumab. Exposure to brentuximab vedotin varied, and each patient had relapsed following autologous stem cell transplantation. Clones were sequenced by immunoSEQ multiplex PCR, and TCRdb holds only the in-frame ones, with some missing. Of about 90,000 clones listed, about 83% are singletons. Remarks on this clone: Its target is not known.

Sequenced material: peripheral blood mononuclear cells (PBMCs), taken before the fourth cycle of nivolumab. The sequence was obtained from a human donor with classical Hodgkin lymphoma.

The CDR3 reads CASSVGSSGPTGELFF. DNA for the CDR3: TGTGCCAGCAGCGTAGGGAGTAGCGGCCCCACCGGGGAGCTGTTTTTT. The J gene is TRBJ2-2, the V gene TRBV9; TRBD2 might be the D (6 bases). Germline-derived CDR1 and CDR2 are SGDLS and YYNGEE. V shed 0 bases and J shed 4 bases, with 13 bases lying between them. This CDR3 region has 16 residues.